These 32 T cell receptor beta chains share one sample of origin, sequenced in a study of OX40 agonist ivuxolimab in advanced cancers. The assay was immunoSEQ multiplex PCR, and TCRdb's table has in-frame clones only and misses some. The sample yields 50,000 to 65,000 clones, 81% seen once. Sequences were derived from CD4+ or CD8+ T cells sorted from blood, sampled in a trial of the OX40 agonist ivuxolimab. These receptors all come from an adult with an advanced solid tumor such as melanoma, head and neck, liver or kidney cancer.

This rearrangement joins TRBV5-7 to TRBJ2-7, with 8 nucleotides matching TRBD1. TRBV5-7 is treated as an ORF (open reading frame) with a function not yet certain. After removal of 3 bases from V and 4 bases from J, the junction contained 9 bases not matched to a gene. The CDR3 has 15 amino acids. CDR3 nucleotides: TGTGCCAGCAGCTGTGATGGGACAGGAGGATACGAGCAGTACTTC. Residues: CASSCDGTGGYEQYF.

This clone was recorded once. The J gene is TRBJ1-1, the V gene TRBV5-1; D is unclear. The CDR3 spans 15 residues. Germline CDR1 reads SGHRS; CDR2 reads YFSETQ. Trimming cost V 0 bases and J 2 bases, with 11 bases left between them. The CDR3, as DNA: TGCGCCAGCAGCTTGGGGTTCGGGATCAACACTGAAGCTTTCTTT. As protein: CASSLGFGINTEAFF.

This sequence joins TRBV30 and TRBJ1-2; maybe TRBD1 (6 bases). Trimming left V 8 bases short and J 0 bases short, with 10 bases between. The CDR3 is 12 amino acids. CDR1 GTSNPN and CDR2 SVGIG come from the germline V gene (reference sequence). CDR3 coding DNA: TGTGCCGGCTGGACAGCTAACTATGGCTACACCTTC. Residues: CAGWTANYGYTF.

CDR3 in amino acids: CASSPSRGAKTDTQYF. The CDR3 bases are TGTGCCAGCAGCCCGTCGAGGGGGGCCAAGACAGATACGCAGTATTTT. The rearrangement uses TRBV5-4 and TRBJ2-3; either TRBD1 or TRBD2 may supply D (6 bases each). Looked up from germline, CDR1 is SGHNT and CDR2 is YYREEE (reference sequence). The CDR3 has 16 residues. The V end lost 4 bases, the J end lost 3 bases, and 18 bases lay between the germline ends.

The chain is built from TRBV4-1 and TRBJ1-1, with 9 bases aligning to TRBD1. The junction had 9 bases not matched to a gene; V was cut back by 3 bases and J by 7 bases. The CDR3 extends over 15 amino acids. CDR1 is MGHRA and CDR2 is YSYEKL in the germline V gene. The CDR3 nucleotides read TGCGCCAGCAGCCACGTTCCGGGACAGGGATTTGAAGCTTTCTTT. Amino acids: CASSHVPGQGFEAFF.

This chain connects TRBV30 to TRBJ2-4; D possibly corresponds to TRBD1 (6 bases). The germline gives CDR1 GTSNPN, CDR2 SVGIG (reference sequence). Trimming took off 0 bases at V and 8 bases at J, with 11 bases between the two ends. CDR3 length: 13 amino acids. CDR3 sequence reads: CAWSVRGRDIQYF. CDR3 DNA: TGTGCCTGGAGTGTCAGGGGTCGGGACATTCAGTACTTC.

The V call is TRBV6-5, the J call TRBJ1-6; D is unclear. The germline V gene encodes CDR1 MNHEY and CDR2 SVGAGI. V lost 5 bases and J lost 8, with 13 bases in between. CDR3 length: 14 residues. The CDR3 sequence is CASSAGPYYSPLHF. The CDR3 DNA sequence: TGTGCCAGCAGTGCCGGGCCCTACTATTCACCCCTCCACTTT.

The rearrangement joins TRBV6-5 to TRBJ1-1; D gene ambiguous. The CDR3 has 13 amino acids. V lost 7 bases and J 0 bases, leaving 9 bases between the germline ends. Germline values: CDR1 MNHEY, CDR2 SVGAGI. CDR3 coding DNA: TGTGCCAGCAAGGGAAAAGTGAACACTGAAGCTTTCTTT. Its protein is CASKGKVNTEAFF.

This rearrangement joins TRBV19 to TRBJ1-1, with 7 nucleotides matching TRBD1. This CDR3 has 16 residues. After removal of 7 bases from V and 1 base from J, the junction contained 12 bases not matched to a gene. The germline CDR1 and CDR2 sequences are LNHDA and SQIVND (reference sequence). The CDR3 DNA reads TGTGCCAGTAAGTCGGACAGGACCAGGGGGAACACTGAAGCTTTCTTT. This encodes CASKSDRTRGNTEAFF.

The chain employs TRBV7-9 and TRBJ1-4; D ambiguous. Germline V gene sequence: CDR1 SEHNR, CDR2 FQNEAQ (reference sequence). CDR3 size: 13 residues. Trimming cost V 10 bases and J 7 bases, with 16 bases left between them. The CDR3 is CATTGAVREKLFF. In DNA, the CDR3 is TGTGCCACCACTGGCGCGGTTCGTGAAAAACTGTTTTTT.

This clone was observed a few times. The V and J genes are TRBV5-1 and TRBJ2-1; D gene uncertain. Trimming pared 3 bases from V and 0 bases from J, leaving 13 bases between. Per the germline V gene, CDR1 is SGHRS and CDR2 is YFSETQ. This CDR3 region has 16 residues. This CDR3 is CASSYGSANSYNEQFF. The CDR3 coding sequence is TGCGCCAGCAGCTATGGCAGCGCAAACTCCTACAATGAGCAGTTCTTC. The whole variable domain, remainder taken from reference TRBV5-1 and TRBJ2-1, is KAGVTQTPRYLIKTRGQQVTLSCSPISGHRSVSWYQQTPGQGLQFLFEYFSETQRNKGNFPGRFSGRQFSNSRSEMNVSTLELGDSALYLCASSYGSANSYNEQFFGPGTRLTVL.

The chain is built from TRBV6-1 and TRBJ2-7; D unclear. Trimming left V 4 bases short and J 4 bases short, with 11 bases between. The CDR3 has 13 amino acids. Per germline, CDR1 MNHNS and CDR2 SASEGT. Written as DNA, the CDR3 is TGTGCCAGCAGTGTAGGACGGATATACGAGCAGTACTTC. It is translated as CASSVGRIYEQYF.

In this sample, this clone turned up once. This chain joins TRBV5-6 and TRBJ1-2; weak D call: TRBD1 (5 bases). Deletions cut 4 bases from V and 5 bases from J, with 12 bases between. Looked up from germline, CDR1 is SGHDT and CDR2 is YYEEEE. The CDR3 has 13 amino acids. The CDR3 spells CASSPGGVYGYTF. Here the CDR3 DNA reads TGTGCCAGCAGCCCTGGAGGGGTGTATGGCTACACCTTC.

The chain links TRBV6-5 to TRBJ1-4, with TRBD1 as a possible D gene (6 bases). The CDR3 spans 14 residues. Looked up from germline, CDR1 is MNHEY and CDR2 is SVGAGI. V was cut by 5 bases and J by 7 bases, with 14 bases left in between. The CDR3 nucleotides read TGTGCCAGCAGTACCGGACAGCTGGGTGAAAAACTGTTTTTT. Translating gives CASSTGQLGEKLFF.

This chain joins TRBV7-8 and TRBJ2-6; D remains unclear. Trimming cost V 5 bases and J 5 bases, with 19 bases left between them. The CDR3 is made up of 17 amino acids. Germline CDR1 is SGHVS and CDR2 is FQNEAQ. CDR3 sequence reads: CASSKHYPQSRANVLTF. DNA of the CDR3: TGTGCCAGCAGCAAACATTACCCACAAAGTCGGGCCAACGTCCTGACTTTC.

J is TRBJ2-7 and V is TRBV5-1; 11 bases agree with TRBD2. Germline V gives CDR1 SGHRS, CDR2 YFSETQ. J gave up 3 bases and V 4 bases, and 3 bases lay outside the gene matches. CDR3 length equals 14 residues. In DNA form, the CDR3 reads TGCGCCAGCAGCACCGGACTAGCGGGCTACGAGCAGTACTTC. As protein: CASSTGLAGYEQYF.

The chain recombines TRBV6-6 with TRBJ2-2; D is undetermined. This CDR3 is built from 15 residues. Germline V lookup: CDR1 MNHNY, CDR2 SVGAGI (reference sequence). The germline V and J ends were trimmed by 6 bases and 0 bases, with 11 bases remaining between them. In DNA, the CDR3 is TGTGCCAGCAGCCCTCGGCGAGCGAACACCGGGGAGCTGTTTTTT. Amino acids: CASSPRRANTGELFF.

The chain has TRBV7-9 and TRBJ2-7; TRBD2 might be the D (5 bases). Looked up from germline, CDR1 is SEHNR and CDR2 is FQNEAQ (reference sequence). The CDR3 extends over 11 amino acids. The ends were cut back, 3 bases at V and 5 bases at J, with 5 bases in the middle. For the CDR3, the DNA is TGTGCCAGCAGCTTCGGGGACGAGCAGTACTTC. Amino acids: CASSFGDEQYF.

This clone was seen at least ten times. V and J are TRBV5-5 and TRBJ2-5, with TRBD2 matching over 11 bases. Germline lookup yields CDR1 SGHKS and CDR2 YYEKEE (reference sequence). CDR3 length equals 16 residues. The trim removed 2 bases at V and 5 bases at J, leaving 8 bases unmatched. CDR3: CASSFASGGQGETQYF. In nucleotides, the CDR3 is TGTGCCAGCAGCTTCGCTAGCGGGGGGCAGGGGGAGACCCAGTACTTC.

V gene TRBV27 combines with J gene TRBJ2-7; D gene unclear. The CDR3 has 14 amino acids. V was cut by 5 bases and J by 2 bases, with 13 bases left in between. Per the germline V gene, CDR1 is MNHEY and CDR2 is SMNVEV (reference sequence). CDR3 region: CASSPYDATYEQYF. The CDR3 coding sequence is TGTGCCAGCAGTCCCTATGACGCAACCTACGAGCAGTACTTC.

For the CDR3, the DNA is TGTGCCAGCAGTAGACAGCCTGGGGGTCAGCCCCAGCATTTT. Translated: CASSRQPGGQPQHF. The chain carries TRBV6-4 and TRBJ1-5, with D possibly TRBD1 on 5 matching bases. CDR3 length: 14 residues. V shed 5 bases and J shed 6 bases, with 14 bases lying between them. Germline values: CDR1 MRHNA, CDR2 SNTAGT.

The rearrangement uses TRBV6-1 and TRBJ1-2; D is ambiguous. Per the germline V gene, CDR1 is MNHNS and CDR2 is SASEGT. V was shortened by 4 bases and J by 8 bases, with 11 bases between the two germline ends. The CDR3 length is 12 residues. The CDR3 protein is CASSGEGWGYTF. CDR3 bases: TGTGCCAGCAGTGGGGAAGGTTGGGGCTACACCTTC.

This clone was seen more than once but under ten times. This chain uses TRBV7-9 with TRBJ2-7; either TRBD1 or TRBD2 may supply D (5 bases each). The CDR3 runs 14 residues. CDR1 SEHNR and CDR2 FQNEAQ come from the germline V gene (reference sequence). Trimming pared 2 bases from V and 1 base from J, leaving 9 bases between. In DNA, the CDR3 is TGTGCCAGCAGCTTAACGGGGCAATCCTACGAGCAGTACTTC. This translates into CASSLTGQSYEQYF.

The chain couples TRBV18 to TRBJ1-2, with TRBD1 identical over 7 bases. V lost 4 bases and J lost 7; bases outside the gene matches: 6. This CDR3 has 13 residues. Germline loops: CDR1 KGHSH, CDR2 LQKENI. CDR3 amino acids: CASSQGQFGGYTF. The CDR3 DNA reads as TGTGCCAGCTCACAGGGACAGTTTGGTGGCTACACCTTC.

V and J are TRBV2 and TRBJ2-1, with D possibly TRBD1 on 6 matching bases. The CDR3 loop spans 12 amino acids. Germline CDR1 and CDR2: SNHLY and FYNNEI. Deletions cut 7 bases from V and 9 bases from J, with 13 bases between. CDR3 nucleotides: TGTGCCAGCATACGGCAGGGGACTGAGCAGTTCTTC. Its protein product is CASIRQGTEQFF.

V is TRBV11-2 and J is TRBJ2-7; D not certain. The CDR3 runs to 14 residues. The ends were cut back, 5 bases at V and 7 bases at J, with 18 bases in the middle. CDR1 and CDR2 (germline): SGHAT, FQNNGV. CDR3 sequence: CASSPVDLLKEQYF. Here the CDR3 DNA reads TGTGCCAGCAGCCCCGTTGATCTGCTTAAGGAGCAGTACTTC.

This sequence joins TRBV6-5 and TRBJ1-2; 9 positions match TRBD1. V shed 0 bases and J 5 bases; nucleotides not matched to a gene: 4. The CDR3 is 15 amino acids. Germline CDR1 is MNHEY and CDR2 is SVGAGI. The CDR3 bases are TGTGCCAGCAGTTACTCGAGGGACAGGGCGTATGGCTACACCTTC. This encodes CASSYSRDRAYGYTF.

V and J are TRBV18 and TRBJ2-7, with D perhaps being TRBD1 or TRBD2 (6 bases each). This CDR3 has 15 residues. V was trimmed by 0 bases and J by 2 bases, leaving 11 bases between them. Looked up from germline, CDR1 is KGHSH and CDR2 is LQKENI. Written as DNA, the CDR3 is TGTGCCAGCTCACCACCGGTAGGGGGGCCCTACGAGCAGTACTTC. It yields the protein CASSPPVGGPYEQYF.

The chain carries TRBV5-1 and TRBJ2-3; TRBD2 is a possible D gene (6 bases). The germline V gene has CDR1 SGHRS and CDR2 YFSETQ. Trimming pared 2 bases from V and 5 bases from J, leaving 15 bases between. This CDR3 region has 15 residues. As DNA, the CDR3 is TGCGCCAGCAGCTTTGGGGCGGGGAAAGGAGATACGCAGTATTTT. It is translated as CASSFGAGKGDTQYF.

The rearrangement links TRBV19 to TRBJ2-2; 8 bases align to TRBD1. The CDR3 spans 16 residues. The germline V gene encodes CDR1 LNHDA and CDR2 SQIVND (reference sequence). Unmatched junction bases numbered 11, after V lost 7 bases and J lost 4 bases. CDR3 loop: CASNPGAGGSTGELFF. CDR3 nucleotides: TGTGCCAGTAACCCAGGGGCAGGGGGCTCCACCGGGGAGCTGTTTTTT. Looking up the rest from reference TRBV19 and TRBJ2-2 gives the full variable domain: DGGITQSPKYLFRKEGQNVTLSCEQNLNHDAMYWYRQDPGQGLRLIYYSQIVNDFQKGDIAEGYSVSREKKESFPLTVTSAQKNPTAFYLCASNPGAGGSTGELFFGEGSRLTVL.

The V call is TRBV2, the J call TRBJ2-1; 9 nucleotides match TRBD1. The CDR3 totals 16 residues. V shed 7 bases, J shed 1 base, and the junction held 8 bases outside the gene matches. The germline V gene encodes CDR1 SNHLY and CDR2 FYNNEI. The CDR3 DNA is TGTGCCAGCACCCCGACAGGGGGATTATCCTACAATGAGCAGTTCTTC. It encodes CASTPTGGLSYNEQFF.

CDR3 region: CASSVGNGGSYEQYF. DNA of the CDR3: TGTGCCAGCAGCGTAGGGAACGGCGGGTCCTACGAGCAGTACTTC. This rearrangement joins TRBV9 to TRBJ2-7, with D maybe TRBD2 (5 bases). The CDR3 runs to 15 residues. Trimming left V 0 bases short and J 1 base short, with 11 bases between. Germline CDR1 SGDLS, CDR2 YYNGEE.